Listed below are T cell receptor beta chains from one sample, sequenced in a study of T cell responses to AZD1222 COVID-19 vaccine. Some clones are missing from TCRdb's copy, which holds only in-frame ones; the method was immunoSEQ multiplex PCR. The sample lists tens of thousands of clones; roughly 86% were seen once. The sample in question was peripheral blood, obtained on day 0 of AZD1222 vaccination. These receptors originate from an adult in good health. Both conserved end residues are part of each CDR3. The order of the fields is D gene, clone size, V gene, J gene, CDR3 DNA, CDR3 protein. A D gene is named only where the DNA matches it firmly. Where a row states a size, it is once, few, many or the class of an expanded clone; other rows omit it.

TRBD2	.	TRBV15	TRBJ2-7	TGTGCCACCAGCAGAGCGGGGGGGAACTACGAGCAGTACTTC	CATSRAGGNYEQYF
TRBD2	.	TRBV5-1	TRBJ2-7	TGCGCCAGCAGCTTTTGGGGACTAGCCTACGAGCAGTACTTC	CASSFWGLAYEQYF
.	.	TRBV13	TRBJ2-7	TGTGCCAGCAGCATTCGACAGGAAATAGACGAGCAGTACTTC	CASSIRQEIDEQYF
TRBD2	.	TRBV7-8	TRBJ2-2	TGTGCCAGCAGCTTAGCCCTGACTAGCGGGGGGCCCGGGGAGCTGTTTTTT	CASSLALTSGGPGELFF
.	.	TRBV19	TRBJ1-4	TGTGCCAGTAGTATTCTGGTTGCTGAAAAACTGTTTTTT	CASSILVAEKLFF
.	.	TRBV19	TRBJ1-3	TGTGCCAGTAGTAGCCTCTCTGGAAACACCATATATTTT	CASSSLSGNTIYF
TRBD2	.	TRBV6-5	TRBJ2-5	TGTGCCAGCACTCCTGGGCTAGCGGGGCAAGAGACCCAGTACTTC	CASTPGLAGQETQYF
.	.	TRBV15	TRBJ1-5	TGTGCCACCTCTGAGGATCTGGGAAGGCGGGTGGTGGAGCCCCAGCATTTT	CATSEDLGRRVVEPQHF
.	.	TRBV1	TRBJ1-6	TGCACCAGCAGCCAAGAAGTCGGGAATTCACCCCTCCACTTT	CTSSQEVGNSPLHF
TRBD1	.	TRBV5-6	TRBJ1-6	TGTGCCAGCAGCTTGAGCCGGGACAGCCCAATCTCCTATAATTCACCCCTCCACTTT	CASSLSRDSPISYNSPLHF
.	.	TRBV5-1	TRBJ1-6	TGCGCCAGCAGCTCGACAGGAGGGTCGGTTTCACCCCTCCACTTT	CASSSTGGSVSPLHF
.	.	TRBV24-1	TRBJ2-7	TGTGCCACCAGTGATTTGGCAGGTATCTCCTACGAGCAGTACTTC	CATSDLAGISYEQYF
.	once	TRBV6-6	TRBJ2-1	TGTGCCAGCACTCAGGGGGAGGGACTAGACCAATCGGGGAGGTTCTTC	CASTQGEGLDQSGRFF
TRBD1	.	TRBV5-8	TRBJ1-5	TGTGCCAGCGACTGGGGACAGGGGACTGAGCCCCAGCATTTT	CASDWGQGTEPQHF
.	.	TRBV18	TRBJ1-5	TGTGCCAGCTCACTTCAAACCGGGACAACTCAGCCCCAGCATTTT	CASSLQTGTTQPQHF
.	.	TRBV5-5	TRBJ2-3	TGTGCCAGCAGCTTGTATACTAGCCCACCGCGGGATACGCAGTATTTT	CASSLYTSPPRDTQYF
.	.	TRBV5-6	TRBJ1-1	TGTGCCAGCAGCTCCTCAGGGCAGGGGCCGACGACTTTCTTT	CASSSSGQGPTTFF
TRBD2	.	TRBV6-5	TRBJ2-1	TGTGCCAGCAGCCTAGTAGCGGGGGGGCGGAATGAGCAGTTCTTC	CASSLVAGGRNEQFF
.	.	TRBV29-1	TRBJ2-5	TGCAGCGTCGCCACGGGGGCGCAAGGAGAGACCCAGTACTTC	CSVATGAQGETQYF
TRBD1	.	TRBV6-5	TRBJ1-5	TGTGCCAGCAGGGGGGACAGGGGATCGGCGCCCCAGCATTTT	CASRGDRGSAPQHF
TRBD2	.	TRBV5-1	TRBJ2-1	TGCGCCAGCAGCGTTAGCGGGACGTTGAATGAGCAGTTCTTC	CASSVSGTLNEQFF
.	.	TRBV6-4	TRBJ1-1	TGTGCCAGCAGTGACCGGGGCAGGGAACACCAACGCCTAGGTACTGAAGCTTTCTTT	CASSDRGREHQRLGTEAFF
.	.	TRBV5-4	TRBJ1-1	TGTGCCAGCAGCTTGGCGGCAGGACAGACTGAAGCTTTCTTT	CASSLAAGQTEAFF
.	.	TRBV9	TRBJ1-2	TGTGCCAGCAGCGTAGAGCCAGGCCCCTACTATGGCTACACCTTC	CASSVEPGPYYGYTF
TRBD1	.	TRBV10-3	TRBJ1-6	TGTGCCATCAGCAGGACAGGCCCTAATTCACCCCTCCACTTT	CAISRTGPNSPLHF
.	.	TRBV4-1	TRBJ2-1	TGCGCCAGCAGCCAATCCTTTATGGGGCAGACAGGTCGGAATGAGCAGTTCTTC	CASSQSFMGQTGRNEQFF
TRBD1	.	TRBV12-5	TRBJ2-7	TGTGCTAGTGGTTTGCTTGACAGGGGCCGTACCTACGAGCAGTACTTC	CASGLLDRGRTYEQYF
.	.	TRBV6-5	TRBJ1-4	TGTGCCAGCAGTCTGGGAGGGATTCGGGAAAAACTGTTTTTT	CASSLGGIREKLFF
.	.	TRBV11-2	TRBJ1-2	TGTGCCAGCAGCTTTCCAGCTATTGGCCGGGTCAACTATGGCTACACCTTC	CASSFPAIGRVNYGYTF
TRBD1	.	TRBV29-1	TRBJ1-3	TGCAGCGTCCGTACTGGGACAGCCTCTGGAAACACCATATATTTT	CSVRTGTASGNTIYF
.	.	TRBV9	TRBJ2-1	TGTGCCAGCAGCGTAGTCGGAAGCAATGAGCAGTTCTTC	CASSVVGSNEQFF
.	.	TRBV11-2	TRBJ2-3	TGTGCCAGCGGTATCACTAACGAGATAAGGCAGTATTTT	CASGITNEIRQYF
.	.	TRBV15	TRBJ1-1	TGTGCCACCAGCAGAGCGGCAGGGCTGGGCACTGAAGCTTTCTTT	CATSRAAGLGTEAFF
.	.	TRBV7-9	TRBJ1-1	TGTGCCAGCAGACCGCCCCAGGTTTTTTCAGCTTTCTTT	CASRPPQVFSAFF
.	.	TRBV5-1	TRBJ2-1	TGCGCCAGCAGCCAGGTAGAGGCCCTCAATGAGCAGTTCTTC	CASSQVEALNEQFF
.	.	TRBV27	TRBJ2-1	TGTGCCAGCAGTTCCCGACTAGTCCCTTCGGGCAATGAGCAGTTCTTC	CASSSRLVPSGNEQFF
TRBD2	.	TRBV11-2	TRBJ2-1	TGTGCCAGCAGCTTAGGTGGCGGGAGACTCTCCTACAATGAGCAGTTCTTC	CASSLGGGRLSYNEQFF
.	once	TRBV7-6	TRBJ1-5	TGTGCCAGCAGCGAACAGGGTAATCAGCCCCAGCATTTT	CASSEQGNQPQHF
.	.	TRBV24-1	TRBJ2-7	TGTGCCACCAGCCCAGGAGGAACCAGCTCCTACGAGCAGTACTTC	CATSPGGTSSYEQYF
TRBD1	.	TRBV6-5	TRBJ1-2	TGTGCCAGCAACCGAGGGACAGCTTACTATGGCTACACCTTC	CASNRGTAYYGYTF
TRBD2	.	TRBV28	TRBJ2-1	TGTGCCAGCAGGGGGGGAGTAGCGGGAGTCAATGAGCAGTTCTTC	CASRGGVAGVNEQFF
.	.	TRBV7-9	TRBJ2-1	TGTGCCAGCAGAGGGTTCTACAATGAGCAGTTCTTC	CASRGFYNEQFF
TRBD1	.	TRBV2	TRBJ2-3	TGTGCCAGCAGTATGCAGGGGGCCACAGATACGCAGTATTTT	CASSMQGATDTQYF
.	.	TRBV19	TRBJ1-5	TGTGCCAGTAGTATAGTTCCCGGCAATCAGCCCCAGCATTTT	CASSIVPGNQPQHF
.	.	TRBV5-1	TRBJ1-2	TGCGCCAGCAGCTCCAGCCCAACCTATGGCTACACCTTC	CASSSSPTYGYTF
TRBD1	.	TRBV29-1	TRBJ2-7	TGCAGCGTTGAGGGGACAGGGGTTTACGAGCAGTACTTC	CSVEGTGVYEQYF
.	.	TRBV2	TRBJ1-5	TGTGCCAGCAGTACATCACCCCGGGGGGGGGAAATAAGCAATCAGCCCCAGCATTTT	CASSTSPRGGEISNQPQHF
.	.	TRBV7-8	TRBJ2-3	TGTGCCAGCAGCTCGCTGGAGTCAGATACGCAGTATTTT	CASSSLESDTQYF
.	once	TRBV6-5	TRBJ1-2	TGTGCCAGCAGACTCGAGGGCGGGGGCTACACCTTC	CASRLEGGGYTF
.	once	TRBV6-1	TRBJ1-5	TGTGCCAGCAGTGAATTTATCCAGGGCGACTTTAGCAATCAGCCCCAGCATTTT	CASSEFIQGDFSNQPQHF
.	.	TRBV5-6	TRBJ2-7	TGTGCCAGCAGTCCTCGAGGGGAACCCTACGAGCAGTACTTC	CASSPRGEPYEQYF
TRBD2	.	TRBV7-9	TRBJ2-3	TGTGCCAGCAGGGCACTAGCGGGAGGTGCCAGCACAGATACGCAGTATTTT	CASRALAGGASTDTQYF
.	.	TRBV12-5	TRBJ2-5	TGTGCTAGTGGAAAGGACGTAGAGACCCAGTACTTC	CASGKDVETQYF
.	few	TRBV6-5	TRBJ1-5	TGTGCCAGCAGTCGGGGATATGGCAATCAGCCCCAGCATTTT	CASSRGYGNQPQHF